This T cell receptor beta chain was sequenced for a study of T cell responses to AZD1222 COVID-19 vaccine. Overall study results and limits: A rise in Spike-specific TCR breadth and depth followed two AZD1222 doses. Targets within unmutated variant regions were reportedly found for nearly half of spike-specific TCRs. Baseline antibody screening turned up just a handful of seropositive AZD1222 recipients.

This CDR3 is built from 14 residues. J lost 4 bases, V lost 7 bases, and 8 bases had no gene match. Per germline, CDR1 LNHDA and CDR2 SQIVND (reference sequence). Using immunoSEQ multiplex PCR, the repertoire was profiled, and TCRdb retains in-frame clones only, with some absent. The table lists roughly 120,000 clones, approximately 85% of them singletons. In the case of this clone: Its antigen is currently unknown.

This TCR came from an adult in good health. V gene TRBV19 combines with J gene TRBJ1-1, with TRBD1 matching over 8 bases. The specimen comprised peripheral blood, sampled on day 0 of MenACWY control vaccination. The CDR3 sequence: CASTQTGEGTEAFF. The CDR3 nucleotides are TGTGCCAGTACCCAGACAGGGGAAGGCACTGAAGCTTTCTTT.